One and the same sample provided the 11 T cell receptor beta chains below, sequenced in a study of shared clonotypes between healthy human individuals. Measured with immunoSEQ multiplex PCR; TCRdb has only the in-frame clones, and not every one. The sample lists about 1,800,000 clones, 85% to 95% occurring once. Terminally differentiated effector memory CD45RA+ cells were left out of the naive CD8 fraction, which was CD45RO-negative and positively selected for CCR7. Sequences were obtained from naive CD8+ T cells sorted from blood. These receptors originate from a man aged 18 to 30 in good health.

A word on this clone: The identical CDR3 is also encoded by other nucleotide sequences in the sample. The V and J genes are TRBV7-9 and TRBJ1-1; D is uncertain. V was clipped by 1 base and J by 5 bases, with 5 bases between them. The CDR3 runs 12 residues. Germline CDR1 is SEHNR and CDR2 is FQNEAQ (reference sequence). CDR3 sequence (DNA): TGTGCCAGCAGCTTAGATACTACTGAAGCTTTCTTT. Translated: CASSLDTTEAFF. Combining the CDR3 with reference TRBV7-9 and TRBJ1-1 gives the whole variable domain DTGVSQNPRHKITKRGQNVTFRCDPISEHNRLYWYRQTLGQGPEFLTYFQNEAQLEKSRLLSDRFSAERPKGSFSTLEIQRTEQGDSAMYLCASSLDTTEAFFGQGTRLTVV.

This clone was observed a single time. The chain couples TRBV9 to TRBJ1-1; D is perhaps TRBD1 (5 bases). The ends were cut back, 0 bases at V and 1 base at J, with 13 bases in the middle. Germline loops: CDR1 SGDLS, CDR2 YYNGEE. The CDR3 is made up of 16 amino acids. The CDR3 reads CASSVAGGGENTEAFF. DNA of the CDR3: TGTGCCAGCAGCGTAGCTGGCGGAGGGGAGAACACTGAAGCTTTCTTT.

As DNA, the CDR3 is TGTGCCAGCAGCTTAGGGAGCAGGGCCTACGAGCAGTACTTC. It codes for CASSLGSRAYEQYF. The V gene is TRBV11-2, the J gene TRBJ2-7, with a tentative D call TRBD1 (5 bases). Germline V gene data show CDR1 as SGHAT and CDR2 as FQNNGV. The germline V and J ends were trimmed by 1 base and 2 bases, with 9 bases remaining between them. The CDR3 runs to 14 residues. Using reference TRBV11-2 and TRBJ2-7 for the parts outside the CDR3, the full variable domain is EAGVAQSPRYKIIEKRQSVAFWCNPISGHATLYWYQQILGQGPKLLIQFQNNGVVDDSQLPKDRFSAERLKGVDSTLKIQPAKLEDSAVYLCASSLGSRAYEQYFGPGTRLTVT.

As for this clone: Other nucleotide sequences in the sample specify the same CDR3. This chain uses TRBV7-9 with TRBJ1-4; D gene ambiguous. The CDR3 is 14 amino acids. With 5 bases removed from V and 0 bases from J, the gap between germline ends came to 7 bases. CDR1 is SEHNR, CDR2 FQNEAQ, per germline (reference sequence). The CDR3 here is CASSPSATNEKLFF. The DNA of the CDR3 is TGTGCCAGCAGCCCGTCCGCAACTAATGAAAAACTGTTTTTT.

Notes on this clone: Other DNA sequences of this sample code for an identical CDR3. The chain couples TRBV6-1 to TRBJ2-7; 9 bases fit TRBD1. The CDR3 totals 14 residues. Per the germline V gene, CDR1 is MNHNS and CDR2 is SASEGT. Germline trimming cut 3 bases from V and 3 bases from J; bases unmatched to any gene: 3. CDR3 nucleotides: TGTGCCAGCAGTGAGGGACAGGGATACTACGAGCAGTACTTC. It codes for CASSEGQGYYEQYF.

The chain recombines TRBV9 with TRBJ2-1; the match to TRBD2 covers 15 bases. This CDR3 region has 16 residues. Germline CDR1 and CDR2: SGDLS and YYNGEE. The J segment lost 6 bases and the V segment lost 0 bases, leaving 1 base of the junction unmatched. This CDR3 is CASSVVGLAGGNEQFF. The CDR3 bases are TGTGCCAGCAGCGTAGTGGGACTAGCGGGAGGCAATGAGCAGTTCTTC.

The V call is TRBV9, the J call TRBJ2-1, with 11 bases identical to TRBD2. The CDR3 is made up of 16 amino acids. Germline V gene sequence: CDR1 SGDLS, CDR2 YYNGEE. V shed 2 bases and J 6 bases; nucleotides not matched to a gene: 7. In DNA form, the CDR3 reads TGTGCCAGCAGCGTTGCACTAGCGGGAGTGGGCAATGAGCAGTTCTTC. Translated, it gives CASSVALAGVGNEQFF.

The chain joins TRBV30 to TRBJ2-3; TRBD1 or TRBD2 may be the D gene (5 bases each). The length of the CDR3 is 15 residues. In germline, CDR1 is GTSNPN, CDR2 SVGIG (reference sequence). V lost 2 bases, J lost 0 bases, and 12 bases lay in between. The CDR3 sequence is CAWSLGAQSTDTQYF. The CDR3 coding sequence is TGTGCCTGGAGTCTCGGGGCGCAAAGCACAGATACGCAGTATTTT.

The V call is TRBV6-1, the J call TRBJ1-2, with unresolved D. The CDR3 is 14 amino acids. In germline, CDR1 is MNHNS, CDR2 SASEGT. Trimming took 2 bases from V and 2 from J, leaving 9 bases between them. CDR3 sequence reads: CASSEFLGNYGYTF. The CDR3 bases are TGTGCCAGCAGTGAATTTCTAGGCAACTATGGCTACACCTTC.

In this sample, this clone turned up once. The chain recombines TRBV5-1 with TRBJ1-2, with 10 bases fitting TRBD1. CDR3 length: 14 amino acids. The V segment lost 2 bases and the J segment 4 bases; nucleotides outside the gene matches: 2. Germline CDR1 reads SGHRS; CDR2 reads YFSETQ. The CDR3 sequence: CASSFGTGAYGYTF. The CDR3 coding sequence is TGCGCCAGCAGCTTTGGGACAGGGGCCTATGGCTACACCTTC.

The chain is built from TRBV6-6 and TRBJ2-5; TRBD1 matches at 8 bases. The junction had 8 bases not matched to a gene; V was cut back by 6 bases and J by 5 bases. This CDR3 is built from 14 residues. Germline values: CDR1 MNHNY, CDR2 SVGAGI (reference sequence). The CDR3, as DNA: TGTGCCAGCAGCCCCACCGACAGGGGTGAGACCCAGTACTTC. Encoded protein: CASSPTDRGETQYF.